This TCR beta chain was sequenced in a study of T cells in Graves' hyperthyroidism and ophthalmopathy. Patients were excluded because of uncontrolled infection, other autoimmune disease, pregnancy or lactation. Clinical symptoms, serum thyroxine, TRAb, thyroid ultrasound and orbital computed tomography informed diagnoses. CDR1 is MDHEN, CDR2 SYDVKM, per germline. The CDR3 is 12 amino acids. V lost 4 bases and J 8 bases, leaving 8 bases between the germline ends. Study-level points and caveats: Ophthalmopathy was identified by the model a median around 5.9 months ahead of onset. Most clonotypes expanded in thyroid above 0.001 were likewise present in blood.

This clonotype was observed at least ten times. Its antigen is not known. The source material, RNA transcripts, was used to amplify TCR beta CDR3 regions. The HTBI set primed first-round TCR CDR3 RT-PCR. TCRdb re-called the multiplex PCR reads with MiXCR, one entry per CDR3 protein. The data hold roughly 170,000 distinct CDR3 sequences, with over 7.5% observed a single time. This clonotype was sampled from a woman younger than 30 with Graves' hyperthyroidism that later progressed to Graves' ophthalmopathy. This chain joins TRBV28 and TRBJ1-4; D perhaps matches TRBD1 (5 bases). The sequencing input was blood. This chain's CDR3 is CASSSGVEKLFF. The CDR3 nucleotides read TGTGCCAGCAGTTCGGGGGTGGAAAAACTGTTTTTT. Combining the CDR3 with reference TRBV28 and TRBJ1-4 gives the whole variable domain DVKVTQSSRYLVKRTGEKVFLECVQDMDHENMFWYRQDPGLGLRLIYFSYDVKMKEKGDIPEGYSVSREKKERFSLILESASTNQTSMYLCASSSGVEKLFFGSGTQLSVL.